This is a list of T cell receptor beta chains from one sample in a study of human T cells and chemical hapten exposure. TCRdb used MiXCR to reprocess the RACE reads, holding one entry per CDR3 protein. The profile covers 85,000 to 100,000 distinct CDR3 sequences, with approximately 11% appearing a single time and less than 2.5% taken by the ten largest. The sample here was whole blood, taken in connection with sensitization to the hapten diphenylcyclopropenone (DPC). All receptors derive from a man in his forties or fifties with alopecia areata. Some clones in this sample may be carry-over from other donors' samples. CDR3s include the opening cysteine and the closing phenylalanine or tryptophan. The D gene is left open where the match is weak. The size of a clone is reported for some rows only, either as once, few or many, or as a class for expanded clones.

>TRBD2|TRBV12-3/TRBV12-4|-|TRBJ2-3
CASSSSGNLPRTDTQYF
TGTGCCAGCAGTTCCAGCGGGAATCTCCCCCGCACAGATACGCAGTATTTT
>-|TRBV5-5|many|TRBJ1-2
CASSLAQNYGYTF
TGTGCCAGCAGCTTGGCCCAAAACTATGGCTACACCTTC
>-|TRBV14|-|TRBJ1-1
CASSQPTWTEAFF
TGTGCCAGCAGCCAGCCCACTTGGACTGAAGCTTTCTTT
>-|TRBV20-1|-|TRBJ1-1
CSATGPGTEAFF
TGCAGTGCAACGGGACCGGGCACTGAAGCTTTCTTT
>-|TRBV19|-|TRBJ2-5
CASKEGGPQETQYF
TGTGCCAGTAAGGAAGGAGGGCCTCAAGAGACCCAGTACTTC
>-|TRBV30|-|TRBJ1-5
CAWSRQGGNQPQHF
TGTGCCTGGAGTCGGCAGGGCGGCAATCAGCCCCAGCATTTT
>-|TRBV12-3/TRBV12-4|-|TRBJ2-5
CASSVQGRETQYF
TGTGCCAGCAGTGTTCAGGGGAGAGAGACCCAGTACTTC
>-|TRBV19|-|TRBJ1-1
CASSLVSPGTEAFF
TGTGCCAGTAGTTTGGTCAGCCCGGGGACTGAAGCTTTCTTT
>-|TRBV29-1|-|TRBJ1-5
CSVYDPDSNQPQHF
TGCAGCGTCTACGACCCGGACAGCAATCAGCCCCAGCATTTT
>TRBD2|TRBV3-1|many|TRBJ2-1
CASSQDGGLGSYNEQFF
TGTGCCAGCAGCCAAGATGGGGGACTAGGCTCCTACAATGAGCAGTTCTTC
>-|TRBV2|many|TRBJ2-7
CASSERQGWHEQYF
TGTGCCAGCAGTGAACGGCAGGGATGGCACGAGCAGTACTTC
>-|TRBV12-2|-|TRBJ1-4
CASRSAGRSEKLFF
TGTGCAAGTCGTAGCGCCGGGCGAAGTGAAAAACTGTTTTTT
>TRBD1|TRBV25-1|many|TRBJ1-1
CASRGTGYTEAFF
TGTGCCAGCAGGGGGACAGGGTACACTGAAGCTTTCTTT
>-|TRBV5-5|few|TRBJ2-7
CASSLPPGTYEQYF
TGTGCCAGCAGCTTGCCCCCCGGGACGTACGAGCAGTACTTC
>-|TRBV27|few|TRBJ2-3
CASSLKGGPFGTDTQYF
TGTGCCAGCAGTTTAAAGGGAGGACCCTTCGGGACAGATACGCAGTATTTT
>-|TRBV28|-|TRBJ2-1
CASSPAGLLSYNEQFF
TGTGCCAGCAGTCCTGCGGGACTTCTCTCCTACAATGAGCAGTTCTTC
>TRBD1|TRBV20-1|many|TRBJ1-5
CSARAGTGLSNQPQHF
TGCAGTGCTAGGGCCGGGACAGGCTTAAGCAATCAGCCCCAGCATTTT
>-|TRBV30|few|TRBJ1-2
CAWMHFRVDGYTF
TGTGCCTGGATGCACTTTCGGGTAGATGGCTACACCTTC
>-|TRBV7-3|many|TRBJ2-4
CASSLTPLAKNIQYF
TGTGCCAGCAGCTTAACTCCTTTAGCCAAAAACATTCAGTACTTC
>-|TRBV6-5|few|TRBJ2-4
CASSRGRSGFLNIQYF
TGTGCCAGCAGTCGCGGTAGGAGCGGTTTTCTGAACATTCAGTACTTC
>-|TRBV14|few|TRBJ2-3
CASSQRLYTDTQYF
TGTGCCAGCAGCCAACGGCTCTACACAGATACGCAGTATTTT
>-|TRBV6-5|many|TRBJ1-6
CASSFGRSNSPLHF
TGTGCCAGCAGCTTCGGACGGAGTAATTCACCCCTCCACTTT